This paragraph covers one TCR beta chain sequence. The data were taken from a study of blood T cell repertoires in COVID-19. Profiled with immunoSEQ multiplex PCR; TCRdb holds only in-frame clones, not every one. The table includes around 80,000 clones, 70% to 75% detected once. There are 15 residues in the CDR3. V dropped 5 bases and J dropped 2 bases, with 15 bases sitting between them. The germline V gene has CDR1 SGHTA and CDR2 FQGTGA. Sequencing input: peripheral blood. The chain links TRBV7-3 to TRBJ2-5; TRBD2 is a possible D gene (6 bases). The TCR sequence derives from a man aged 50 to 59 with active or convalescent COVID-19. The CDR3: CASSRAGRPQETQYF. The CDR3 DNA sequence: TGTGCCAGCAGCCGCGCGGGACGCCCGCAAGAGACCCAGTACTTC.